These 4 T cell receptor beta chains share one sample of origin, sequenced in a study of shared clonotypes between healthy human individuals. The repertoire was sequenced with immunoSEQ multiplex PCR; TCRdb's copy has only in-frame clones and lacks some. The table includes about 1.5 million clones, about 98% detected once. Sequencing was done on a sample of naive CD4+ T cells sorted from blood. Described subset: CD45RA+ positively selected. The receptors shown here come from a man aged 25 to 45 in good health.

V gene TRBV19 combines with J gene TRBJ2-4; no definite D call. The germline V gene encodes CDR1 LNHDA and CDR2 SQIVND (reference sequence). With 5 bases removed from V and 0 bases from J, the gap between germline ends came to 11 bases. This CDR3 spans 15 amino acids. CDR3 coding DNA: TGTGCCAGTAGTCCATTTGGTCTAGCCAAAAACATTCAGTACTTC. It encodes CASSPFGLAKNIQYF.

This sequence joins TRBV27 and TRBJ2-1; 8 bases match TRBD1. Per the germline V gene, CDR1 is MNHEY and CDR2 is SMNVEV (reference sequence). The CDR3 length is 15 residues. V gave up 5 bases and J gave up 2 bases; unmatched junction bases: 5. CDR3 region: CASSPDRAAYNEQFF. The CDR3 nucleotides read TGTGCCAGCAGTCCGGACAGGGCCGCCTACAATGAGCAGTTCTTC.

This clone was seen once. CDR3 loop: CASSRGSREVNTEAFF. The CDR3 DNA reads as TGCGCCAGCAGCCGCGGCTCACGGGAGGTGAACACTGAAGCTTTCTTT. The chain recombines TRBV5-1 with TRBJ1-1; no clear D. V was cut by 4 bases and J by 0 bases, with 16 bases left in between. CDR1 is SGHRS and CDR2 is YFSETQ in the germline V gene. This CDR3 region has 16 residues.

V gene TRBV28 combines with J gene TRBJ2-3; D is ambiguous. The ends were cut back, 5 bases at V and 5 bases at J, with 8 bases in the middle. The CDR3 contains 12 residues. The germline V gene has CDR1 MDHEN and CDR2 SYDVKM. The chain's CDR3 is CASSLGEDTQYF. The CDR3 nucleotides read TGTGCCAGCAGTCTTGGGGAAGATACGCAGTATTTT.